Listed below are T cell receptor beta chains from one sample, sequenced in a study of T-cell memory formation after mild COVID-19. TCRdb re-analysed the 5' RACE reads in MiXCR, keeping a single row per CDR3 protein. The profile shows around 150,000 distinct CDR3 sequences, more than 9% of them singletons. Sequencing used PBMCs or a T cell subset sorted from them (not recorded which). All receptors derive from a man aged 18 to 35 who had mild COVID-19 (a few samples of this study predate the infection). Cell type and time point are not known. CDR3s include the opening cysteine and the closing phenylalanine or tryptophan. D genes are given only for firm matches. Rows give clone size only sometimes, using once, few, many, or a class for an expanded clone.

len: 15
abundance: .
d_gene: .
v_gene: TRBV5-1
j_gene: TRBJ1-3
CDR3nt: TGCGCCAGCAGCTTGGCCTCAGGGGTACTGAACACCATATATTTT
CDR3aa: CASSLASGVLNTIYF

len: 16
abundance: .
d_gene: .
v_gene: TRBV5-8
j_gene: TRBJ1-1
CDR3nt: TGTGCCAGCAGCTTGTACAGCAAGGGCAGGAACACTGAAGCTTTCTTT
CDR3aa: CASSLYSKGRNTEAFF

len: 11
abundance: many
d_gene: .
v_gene: TRBV20-1
j_gene: TRBJ2-3
CDR3nt: TGCAGTGCTAGTAAAGGGGATACGCAGTATTTT
CDR3aa: CSASKGDTQYF

len: 16
abundance: .
d_gene: .
v_gene: TRBV6-5
j_gene: TRBJ2-2
CDR3nt: TGTGCCAGCACCTACGGGAGTGGAATTCACACCGGGGAGCTGTTTTTT
CDR3aa: CASTYGSGIHTGELFF

len: 15
abundance: .
d_gene: .
v_gene: TRBV25-1
j_gene: TRBJ1-4
CDR3nt: TGTGCCAGCAGTAAAGAGCCAGCAACTAATGAAAAACTGTTTTTT
CDR3aa: CASSKEPATNEKLFF

len: 15
abundance: few
d_gene: .
v_gene: TRBV28
j_gene: TRBJ2-1
CDR3nt: TGTGCCAGCAGTACCGGGACACCCTTTTACTACGAGCAGTTCTTC
CDR3aa: CASSTGTPFYYEQFF

len: 20
abundance: .
d_gene: .
v_gene: TRBV5-1
j_gene: TRBJ1-4
CDR3nt: TGCGCCAGCAGCTTGGTCGGGACAAGGCGCGCCCAATCCAATAATGAAAAACTGTTTTTT
CDR3aa: CASSLVGTRRAQSNNEKLFF

len: 15
abundance: .
d_gene: .
v_gene: TRBV7-2
j_gene: TRBJ2-5
CDR3nt: TGTGCCAGCAGCTTAGCGGGGGCCTCTTACGAGACCCAGTACTTC
CDR3aa: CASSLAGASYETQYF

len: 13
abundance: many
d_gene: .
v_gene: TRBV14
j_gene: TRBJ2-1
CDR3nt: TGTGCCAGCAGCCAAAGACTAGATGGTGAGCAGTTCTTC
CDR3aa: CASSQRLDGEQFF

len: 10
abundance: .
d_gene: .
v_gene: TRBV7-9
j_gene: TRBJ1-3
CDR3nt: TGTGCCAGCGGGGGAAACACCATATATTTT
CDR3aa: CASGGNTIYF

len: 15
abundance: .
d_gene: .
v_gene: TRBV5-5
j_gene: TRBJ2-3
CDR3nt: TGTGCCAGCACCCAGTCCCCGACTAGCACAGATACGCAGTATTTT
CDR3aa: CASTQSPTSTDTQYF

len: 18
abundance: few
d_gene: .
v_gene: TRBV12-3/TRBV12-4
j_gene: TRBJ2-3
CDR3nt: TGTGCCAGCAGTTTAGCCCTCGCTGTTAACCGCGGCACAGATACGCAGTATTTT
CDR3aa: CASSLALAVNRGTDTQYF

len: 15
abundance: .
d_gene: TRBD2
v_gene: TRBV4-2
j_gene: TRBJ2-5
CDR3nt: TGTGCCAGCAGCCAAGATCTGACTAGCACAGAGACCCAGTACTTC
CDR3aa: CASSQDLTSTETQYF

len: 17
abundance: few
d_gene: .
v_gene: TRBV11-2
j_gene: TRBJ2-2
CDR3nt: TGTGCCAGCAGCTTGTCTCGGGACCCGGCTTACACCGGGGAGCTGTTTTTT
CDR3aa: CASSLSRDPAYTGELFF

len: 14
abundance: medium-sized
d_gene: .
v_gene: TRBV7-2
j_gene: TRBJ2-3
CDR3nt: TGTGCCAGCAGCTCGACCAGGGTCGGAGATACGCAGTATTTT
CDR3aa: CASSSTRVGDTQYF

len: 13
abundance: .
d_gene: .
v_gene: TRBV7-8
j_gene: TRBJ1-1
CDR3nt: TGTGCCAGCAGCTTAGAGCTTTCTACTGAAGCTTTCTTT
CDR3aa: CASSLELSTEAFF

len: 15
abundance: many
d_gene: TRBD2
v_gene: TRBV29-1
j_gene: TRBJ2-1
CDR3nt: TGCAGCGTGGGGCGGGGGGGAAGCTCCTACAATGAGCAGTTCTTC
CDR3aa: CSVGRGGSSYNEQFF

len: 12
abundance: few
d_gene: .
v_gene: TRBV7-2
j_gene: TRBJ2-3
CDR3nt: TGTGCCAGCAGCGTAGGTCGTGATACGCAGTATTTT
CDR3aa: CASSVGRDTQYF

len: 12
abundance: few
d_gene: .
v_gene: TRBV7-2
j_gene: TRBJ2-3
CDR3nt: TGTGCCAGCAGCCGCAGGGGAGATACGCAGTATTTT
CDR3aa: CASSRRGDTQYF

len: 14
abundance: few
d_gene: .
v_gene: TRBV5-1
j_gene: TRBJ1-5
CDR3nt: TGCGCCAGCAGCCAGGACGCGGGATATCAGCCCCAGCATTTT
CDR3aa: CASSQDAGYQPQHF

len: 15
abundance: many
d_gene: .
v_gene: TRBV4-3
j_gene: TRBJ2-5
CDR3nt: TGCGCCAGCAGCCAAGGAAGTATCAGGCAAGAGACCCAGTACTTC
CDR3aa: CASSQGSIRQETQYF

len: 14
abundance: once
d_gene: .
v_gene: TRBV7-8
j_gene: TRBJ2-2
CDR3nt: TGTGCCAGCAGCCGAGCCCGGGTCGCCGGGGAGCTGTTTTTT
CDR3aa: CASSRARVAGELFF

len: 14
abundance: many
d_gene: .
v_gene: TRBV9
j_gene: TRBJ2-3
CDR3nt: TGTGCCAGCAGCGTAATGTCTAGCCCAGATACGCAGTATTTT
CDR3aa: CASSVMSSPDTQYF

len: 12
abundance: once
d_gene: .
v_gene: TRBV7-3
j_gene: TRBJ1-1
CDR3nt: TGTGCCAGCAGCGAGATGAACACTGAAGCTTTCTTT
CDR3aa: CASSEMNTEAFF

len: 16
abundance: .
d_gene: .
v_gene: TRBV4-1
j_gene: TRBJ1-6
CDR3nt: TGCGCCAGCAGCCAAGGGTGGGGGGGCAGTATAACACCCCTCCACTTT
CDR3aa: CASSQGWGGSITPLHF

len: 14
abundance: many
d_gene: TRBD1
v_gene: TRBV5-1
j_gene: TRBJ2-2
CDR3nt: TGCGCCAGCAGCTTACAGGGGGCCACCGGGGAGCTGTTTTTT
CDR3aa: CASSLQGATGELFF

len: 16
abundance: .
d_gene: TRBD2
v_gene: TRBV4-2
j_gene: TRBJ2-1
CDR3nt: TGTGCCAGCAGCCAAGGCGGAGCGGGGGGGTTCCATGAGCAGTTCTTC
CDR3aa: CASSQGGAGGFHEQFF

len: 16
abundance: many
d_gene: TRBD2
v_gene: TRBV3-1
j_gene: TRBJ2-1
CDR3nt: TGTGCCAGCAGCCAAGCGGGGGCGGGGGGGTTCTATGAGCAGTTCTTC
CDR3aa: CASSQAGAGGFYEQFF

len: 13
abundance: .
d_gene: TRBD1
v_gene: TRBV11-2
j_gene: TRBJ2-1
CDR3nt: TGTGCCAGCAGCTCGGGACAGGGGGTTGAGCAGTTCTTC
CDR3aa: CASSSGQGVEQFF

len: 15
abundance: .
d_gene: TRBD1
v_gene: TRBV6-1
j_gene: TRBJ2-1
CDR3nt: TGTGCCGGCTATCCCAGGGGGCTCTCCTACAATGAGCAGTTCTTC
CDR3aa: CAGYPRGLSYNEQFF

len: 15
abundance: few
d_gene: .
v_gene: TRBV7-2
j_gene: TRBJ2-7
CDR3nt: TGTGCCAGCAGCTTCTTGGGACTCCAGGAGTACGAGCAGTACTTC
CDR3aa: CASSFLGLQEYEQYF

len: 10
abundance: few
d_gene: .
v_gene: TRBV2
j_gene: TRBJ1-1
CDR3nt: TGTGCCGGAGGCCCTGGGGAGGCTTTCTTT
CDR3aa: CAGGPGEAFF